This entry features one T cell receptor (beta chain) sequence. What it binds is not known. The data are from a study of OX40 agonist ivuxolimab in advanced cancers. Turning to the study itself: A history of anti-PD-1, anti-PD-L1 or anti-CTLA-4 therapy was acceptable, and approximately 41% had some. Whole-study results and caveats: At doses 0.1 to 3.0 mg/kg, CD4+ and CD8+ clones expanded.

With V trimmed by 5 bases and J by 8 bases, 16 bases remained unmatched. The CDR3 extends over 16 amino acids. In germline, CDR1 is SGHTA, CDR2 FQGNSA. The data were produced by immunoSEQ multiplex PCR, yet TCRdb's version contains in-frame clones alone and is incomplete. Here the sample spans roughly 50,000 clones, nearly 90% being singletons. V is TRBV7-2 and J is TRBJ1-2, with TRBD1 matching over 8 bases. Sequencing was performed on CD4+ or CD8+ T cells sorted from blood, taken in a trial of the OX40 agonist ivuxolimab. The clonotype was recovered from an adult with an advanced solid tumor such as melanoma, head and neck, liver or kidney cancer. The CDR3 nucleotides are TGTGCCAGCAGCGTACGCCGGACAGGGAATTTTGACGGCTACACCTTC. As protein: CASSVRRTGNFDGYTF.